This is a list of T cell receptor beta chains from one sample in a study of shared clonotypes between healthy human individuals. The repertoire was sequenced with immunoSEQ multiplex PCR; TCRdb's copy has only in-frame clones and lacks some. Here the sample spans about 470,000 clones, 79% being singletons. The sequencing sample was made of PBMCs. Receptors originate from a woman aged 40 to 50 in good health. Some clones in this sample may be carry-over from other donors' samples. Both conserved end residues are part of each CDR3. A D gene is named only where the DNA matches it firmly. Clone size appears in some rows only: once, few, many, or a class for an expanded clone.

V gene: TRBV19
clone size: .
D gene: .
J gene: TRBJ2-3
CDR3 protein: CASSIAEDTDTQYF
CDR3 DNA: TGTGCCAGTAGTATAGCGGAGGACACAGATACGCAGTATTTT

V gene: TRBV19
clone size: .
D gene: TRBD1
J gene: TRBJ1-4
CDR3 protein: CASSHRDSNEKLFF
CDR3 DNA: TGTGCCAGTAGTCACCGGGACAGCAATGAAAAACTGTTTTTT

V gene: TRBV28
clone size: .
D gene: .
J gene: TRBJ1-3
CDR3 protein: CASSLWDGASISGNTIYF
CDR3 DNA: TGTGCCAGCAGTTTATGGGACGGCGCCTCGATCTCTGGAAACACCATATATTTT

V gene: TRBV7-9
clone size: .
D gene: .
J gene: TRBJ2-2
CDR3 protein: CASSYRDTNTGELFF
CDR3 DNA: TGTGCCAGCAGCTACCGGGACACTAACACCGGGGAGCTGTTTTTT

V gene: TRBV13
clone size: .
D gene: TRBD2
J gene: TRBJ2-1
CDR3 protein: CASSRPGLAYGSYNEQFF
CDR3 DNA: TGTGCCAGCAGCCGACCGGGACTAGCGTACGGCTCCTACAATGAGCAGTTCTTC

V gene: TRBV28
clone size: .
D gene: .
J gene: TRBJ2-1
CDR3 protein: CASSSHKGPNNEQFF
CDR3 DNA: TGTGCCAGCAGCTCCCATAAGGGGCCAAACAATGAGCAGTTCTTC

V gene: TRBV11-2
clone size: .
D gene: TRBD2
J gene: TRBJ2-7
CDR3 protein: CASSLAASGSYEQYF
CDR3 DNA: TGTGCCAGCAGCTTAGCGGCTAGCGGGAGTTACGAGCAGTACTTC

V gene: TRBV29-1
clone size: .
D gene: TRBD2
J gene: TRBJ2-1
CDR3 protein: CSVDGTSGTESQFF
CDR3 DNA: TGCAGCGTTGATGGGACTAGCGGGACCGAGTCCCAGTTCTTC

V gene: TRBV15
clone size: .
D gene: .
J gene: TRBJ2-7
CDR3 protein: CATSRELAYEQYF
CDR3 DNA: TGTGCCACCAGCAGAGAATTGGCTTACGAGCAGTACTTC

V gene: TRBV4-3
clone size: .
D gene: TRBD2
J gene: TRBJ2-1
CDR3 protein: CASSQATSGVYNEQFF
CDR3 DNA: TGCGCCAGCAGCCAGGCGACTAGCGGAGTTTACAATGAGCAGTTCTTC

V gene: TRBV4-3
clone size: .
D gene: TRBD2
J gene: TRBJ2-3
CDR3 protein: CASSSQGTSSTDTQYF
CDR3 DNA: TGCGCCAGCAGTTCCCAGGGGACTAGCAGCACAGATACGCAGTATTTT

V gene: TRBV28
clone size: .
D gene: .
J gene: TRBJ1-3
CDR3 protein: CASSFFQGANTIYF
CDR3 DNA: TGTGCCAGCAGTTTTTTCCAGGGCGCAAACACCATATATTTT

V gene: TRBV30
clone size: .
D gene: .
J gene: TRBJ1-2
CDR3 protein: CAWSVGEYGYTF
CDR3 DNA: TGTGCCTGGAGTGTCGGAGAGTATGGCTACACCTTC

V gene: TRBV19
clone size: .
D gene: TRBD1
J gene: TRBJ2-6
CDR3 protein: CASTILTGAGANVLTF
CDR3 DNA: TGTGCCAGTACCATACTAACAGGGGCTGGGGCCAACGTCCTGACTTTC

V gene: TRBV28
clone size: .
D gene: .
J gene: TRBJ1-2
CDR3 protein: CASSLQDYGYTF
CDR3 DNA: TGTGCCAGCAGTTTACAGGACTATGGCTACACCTTC

V gene: TRBV5-6
clone size: .
D gene: TRBD1
J gene: TRBJ2-7
CDR3 protein: CASSSRWTGAYEQYF
CDR3 DNA: TGTGCCAGCAGCTCTCGGTGGACAGGGGCCTACGAGCAGTACTTC

V gene: TRBV10-3
clone size: .
D gene: TRBD1
J gene: TRBJ2-7
CDR3 protein: CATKDRQGAKDGYEQYF
CDR3 DNA: TGTGCCACCAAGGACAGACAGGGCGCCAAGGATGGTTACGAGCAGTACTTC

V gene: TRBV6-6
clone size: .
D gene: .
J gene: TRBJ2-7
CDR3 protein: CASRPDRSSYEQYF
CDR3 DNA: TGTGCCAGCAGACCCGACAGAAGCTCCTACGAGCAGTACTTC

V gene: TRBV5-1
clone size: once
D gene: .
J gene: TRBJ2-5
CDR3 protein: CASRDNQETQYF
CDR3 DNA: TGCGCCAGCAGGGACAACCAAGAGACCCAGTACTTC

V gene: TRBV7-2
clone size: few
D gene: TRBD2
J gene: TRBJ2-7
CDR3 protein: CASSLTSGRSYEQYF
CDR3 DNA: TGTGCCAGCAGCCTCACTAGCGGGAGGTCCTACGAGCAGTACTTC

V gene: TRBV19
clone size: many
D gene: TRBD2
J gene: TRBJ2-1
CDR3 protein: CASTLGTTIDNEQFF
CDR3 DNA: TGTGCCAGTACCCTCGGGACTACAATAGACAATGAGCAGTTCTTC

V gene: TRBV15
clone size: .
D gene: .
J gene: TRBJ2-7
CDR3 protein: CATSRDNRVIYEQYF
CDR3 DNA: TGTGCCACCAGCAGAGATAACAGGGTAATATACGAGCAGTACTTC

V gene: TRBV28
clone size: .
D gene: .
J gene: TRBJ2-7
CDR3 protein: CASSSPLGEQYF
CDR3 DNA: TGTGCCAGCAGTTCCCCCCTAGGGGAGCAGTACTTC

V gene: TRBV18
clone size: .
D gene: TRBD1
J gene: TRBJ1-5
CDR3 protein: CASSPARGLQGQPQHF
CDR3 DNA: TGTGCCAGCTCACCAGCGAGGGGGCTGCAGGGTCAGCCCCAGCATTTT

V gene: TRBV11-2
clone size: .
D gene: TRBD2
J gene: TRBJ2-7
CDR3 protein: CASSFRESGGSRYEQYF
CDR3 DNA: TGTGCCAGCAGCTTCAGGGAATCAGGCGGGAGTCGCTACGAGCAGTACTTC

V gene: TRBV18
clone size: .
D gene: TRBD2
J gene: TRBJ2-7
CDR3 protein: CASSPSAGTSGSYEQYF
CDR3 DNA: TGTGCCAGCTCACCAAGTGCGGGGACTAGCGGCTCCTACGAGCAGTACTTC

V gene: TRBV11-2
clone size: .
D gene: .
J gene: TRBJ2-7
CDR3 protein: CASSLGTVPYEQYF
CDR3 DNA: TGTGCCAGCAGCTTAGGGACAGTGCCCTACGAGCAGTACTTC

V gene: TRBV19
clone size: few
D gene: .
J gene: TRBJ2-7
CDR3 protein: CASSSRADVVTPGEQYF
CDR3 DNA: TGTGCCAGTAGTTCCCGGGCCGATGTCGTAACCCCGGGGGAGCAGTACTTC

V gene: TRBV9
clone size: few
D gene: TRBD1
J gene: TRBJ2-2
CDR3 protein: CASSPYRGTGETGELFF
CDR3 DNA: TGTGCCAGCAGCCCCTATCGTGGGACAGGGGAAACCGGGGAGCTGTTTTTT

V gene: TRBV27
clone size: few
D gene: .
J gene: TRBJ2-7
CDR3 protein: CASSLGAGPYEQYF
CDR3 DNA: TGTGCCAGCAGTTTAGGGGCAGGGCCCTACGAGCAGTACTTC

V gene: TRBV25-1
clone size: .
D gene: .
J gene: TRBJ1-5
CDR3 protein: CASSEYDSFLNQPQHF
CDR3 DNA: TGTGCCAGCAGTGAATACGACAGTTTCCTCAATCAGCCCCAGCATTTT

V gene: TRBV5-1
clone size: .
D gene: .
J gene: TRBJ1-1
CDR3 protein: CASSLAGRTEAFF
CDR3 DNA: TGCGCCAGCAGCTTGGCTGGGCGGACTGAAGCTTTCTTT

V gene: TRBV19
clone size: .
D gene: .
J gene: TRBJ2-7
CDR3 protein: CASRRDGAGSYEQYF
CDR3 DNA: TGTGCCAGTAGACGGGACGGTGCAGGGTCCTACGAGCAGTACTTC

V gene: TRBV9
clone size: .
D gene: .
J gene: TRBJ2-5
CDR3 protein: CASSVGGQETQYF
CDR3 DNA: TGTGCCAGCAGCGTGGGGGGGCAGGAGACCCAGTACTTC

V gene: TRBV27
clone size: .
D gene: .
J gene: TRBJ2-2
CDR3 protein: CASRPGPSINTGELFF
CDR3 DNA: TGTGCCAGCAGACCCGGGCCCTCTATCAACACCGGGGAGCTGTTTTTT

V gene: TRBV2
clone size: few
D gene: TRBD2
J gene: TRBJ2-1
CDR3 protein: CASSGTSGISYNEQFF
CDR3 DNA: TGTGCCAGCAGCGGGACTAGCGGGATATCCTACAATGAGCAGTTCTTC

V gene: TRBV28
clone size: once
D gene: .
J gene: TRBJ2-2
CDR3 protein: CASMPLNTGELFF
CDR3 DNA: TGTGCCAGCATGCCCTTGAACACCGGGGAGCTGTTTTTT

V gene: TRBV7-2
clone size: .
D gene: .
J gene: TRBJ1-2
CDR3 protein: CASSLDLGGYGYTF
CDR3 DNA: TGTGCCAGCAGCTTAGACCTGGGGGGCTATGGCTACACCTTC

V gene: TRBV4-1
clone size: few
D gene: .
J gene: TRBJ1-4
CDR3 protein: CASSQDKAPPRGKLFF
CDR3 DNA: TGCGCCAGCAGCCAAGATAAAGCTCCACCAAGGGGAAAACTGTTTTTT

V gene: TRBV4-2
clone size: .
D gene: TRBD2
J gene: TRBJ2-3
CDR3 protein: CASSQGLGGRADTQYF
CDR3 DNA: TGTGCCAGCAGCCAAGGCTTGGGCGGGAGGGCAGATACGCAGTATTTT

V gene: TRBV10-3
clone size: .
D gene: TRBD1
J gene: TRBJ1-4
CDR3 protein: CAISESVGQEKLFF
CDR3 DNA: TGTGCCATCAGTGAGTCGGTGGGACAGGAAAAACTGTTTTTT

V gene: TRBV25-1
clone size: few
D gene: .
J gene: TRBJ1-2
CDR3 protein: CASSTGIYGYTF
CDR3 DNA: TGTGCCAGCTCCACAGGGATCTATGGCTACACCTTC

V gene: TRBV6-1
clone size: many
D gene: .
J gene: TRBJ1-1
CDR3 protein: CASRGPGAMNTEAFF
CDR3 DNA: TGTGCCAGCAGGGGCCCCGGGGCAATGAACACTGAAGCTTTCTTT

V gene: TRBV29-1
clone size: .
D gene: .
J gene: TRBJ1-5
CDR3 protein: CSVADANQPQHF
CDR3 DNA: TGCAGCGTTGCCGACGCCAATCAGCCCCAGCATTTT

V gene: TRBV2
clone size: .
D gene: .
J gene: TRBJ1-3
CDR3 protein: CASSEGQSSGNTIYF
CDR3 DNA: TGTGCCAGCAGTGAAGGGCAGAGCTCTGGAAACACCATATATTTT